Shown below are 22 T cell receptor beta chains from a single sample sequenced in a study of blood T cells in healthy people across ages (dated by TCRdb to the mid-2010s). The library came from 5' RACE. Sequencing was carried out with an Illumina HiSeq 2500. The second PCR ran for about 6 to 11 cycles and used a J-beta primer mix along with a sample-barcoded 5' primer. The public reads were run again by TCRdb, first through fastp at Q25 and then through MiXCR, and only productive beta chains were kept. Each entry is one CDR3 protein sequence, shown with its most common DNA and genes. This sample has 1.5 million or so distinct CDR3 sequences in its table, and approximately 40% of those were observed once. The ten largest clones capture approximately 7.9% of the sample. Sequencing used blood. Source of these receptors: a young woman in good health.

The rearrangement links TRBV27 to TRBJ2-1, with unresolved D. Looked up from germline, CDR1 is MNHEY and CDR2 is SMNVEV (reference sequence). The CDR3 has 16 amino acids. V was shortened by 5 bases and J by 9 bases, with 23 bases between the two germline ends. The DNA of the CDR3 is TGTGCCAGCAGTCCCCTCGACGAAAGCCGCGGCATTGAGCAGTTCTTC. Protein sequence: CASSPLDESRGIEQFF.

A remark on this clonotype: This may come from a read error, since a much larger clone is one base off. This sequence joins TRBV14 and TRBJ2-5; no reliable D call. The CDR3 has 12 residues. Per germline, CDR1 SGHDN and CDR2 FVKESK. The CDR3 nucleotides are TGTGCCAGCAACCAAGAGAGGAGTTCCCAGTACTTC. Its protein is CASNQERSSQYF. Full variable domain (rest looked up from reference TRBV14 and TRBJ2-5): EAGVTQFPSHSVIEKGQTVTLRCDPISGHDNLYWYRRVMGKEIKFLLHFVKESKQDESGMPNNRFLAERTGGTYSTLKVQPAELEDSGVYFCASNQERSSQYFGPGTRLLVL.

In this sample, this clonotype turned up a few times. This chain links TRBV7-2 with TRBJ2-7; 7 nucleotides agree with TRBD2. The CDR3 spans 15 residues. Unmatched junction bases numbered 8, after V lost 2 bases and J lost 4 bases. Germline loops: CDR1 SGHTA, CDR2 FQGNSA. CDR3 sequence: CASSLRAGRSYEQYF. In DNA form, the CDR3 reads TGTGCCAGCAGCTTAAGAGCCGGGAGGTCGTACGAGCAGTACTTC.

CDR3 coding DNA: TGTGCCAGCAGCCCTCACGGGAGGACTAACTACAATGAGCAGTTCTTC. As protein: CASSPHGRTNYNEQFF. The chain couples TRBV11-2 to TRBJ2-1; 7 nucleotides line up with TRBD2. Germline-derived CDR1 and CDR2 are SGHAT and FQNNGV. V lost 5 bases and J lost 3; bases outside the gene matches: 10. The CDR3 totals 16 residues.

This chain uses TRBV6-1 with TRBJ2-1; TRBD1 agrees at 8 bases. Germline CDR1 and CDR2: MNHNS and SASEGT. The CDR3 totals 13 residues. The V and J ends lost 10 bases and 7 bases, in that order; junction bases with no gene match: 9. CDR3 coding DNA: TGTGCCACCAGGACAGGGATTGGGAATGAGCAGTTCTTC. It is translated as CATRTGIGNEQFF.

The chain uses TRBV7-2 and TRBJ2-7; D not resolved. The germline V gene has CDR1 SGHTA and CDR2 FQGNSA. This CDR3 spans 15 amino acids. Trimming took off 1 base at V and 0 bases at J, with 10 bases between the two ends. The CDR3 region is CASSLGQALSYEQYF. CDR3 in DNA: TGTGCCAGCAGCTTAGGCCAGGCCCTCTCCTACGAGCAGTACTTC.

The chain combines TRBV7-2 with TRBJ1-2; D is unclear. Looked up from germline, CDR1 is SGHTA and CDR2 is FQGNSA. This CDR3 is built from 12 residues. V lost 5 bases to trimming and J lost 8 bases, with 12 bases between them. Here the CDR3 DNA reads TGTGCCAGCAGCAATGTACGGAGCGGCTACACCTTC. Protein sequence: CASSNVRSGYTF.

For this clonotype: A junction end diverges from the germline sequence, so it may reflect a read error. The CDR3 spells CASRRLDPFYDQYF. CDR3 DNA: TGTGCCAGCAGACGATTGGACCCCTTCTACGATCAGTACTTC. This chain joins TRBV7-2 and TRBJ2-7, with D uncertain. CDR1 is SGHTA, CDR2 FQGNSA, per germline. The CDR3 consists of 14 residues.

The chain couples TRBV7-9 to TRBJ2-3; D gene unclear. From germline, CDR1 is SEHNR and CDR2 FQNEAQ (reference sequence). CDR3 length: 13 residues. Trimming stripped 1 base from V and 6 bases from J, with 8 bases between. The CDR3 DNA follows: TGTGCCAGCAGCTTAGTACTCCAGGATACGCAGTATTTT. This codes for CASSLVLQDTQYF.

The chain couples TRBV5-1 to TRBJ1-4; weak D call: TRBD1 (5 bases). V lost 0 bases and J 7 bases, leaving 19 bases between the germline ends. From germline, CDR1 is SGHRS and CDR2 YFSETQ. The CDR3 is 17 amino acids. In nucleotides, the CDR3 is TGCGCCAGCAGCTTGGCCGACGCGAGGGTTGGGGGTGAAAAACTGTTTTTT. It translates to CASSLADARVGGEKLFF. The full variable domain, in which reference TRBV5-1 and TRBJ1-4 provide the parts outside the CDR3, is KAGVTQTPRYLIKTRGQQVTLSCSPISGHRSVSWYQQTPGQGLQFLFEYFSETQRNKGNFPGRFSGRQFSNSRSEMNVSTLELGDSALYLCASSLADARVGGEKLFFGSGTQLSVL.

The table lists this clonotype with a few counts. The V call is TRBV12-3 or TRBV12-4, the J call TRBJ2-5; 14 nucleotides line up with TRBD2. This CDR3 contains 15 residues. The V segment lost 4 bases and the J segment 11 bases; nucleotides outside the gene matches: 9. The CDR3 region has the DNA TGTGCCAGCAGTTCACGGGGACTAGCGGGGGATGAGCAGTACTTC. Its protein product is CASSSRGLAGDEQYF.

J is TRBJ2-7 and V is TRBV7-6; 10 nucleotides match TRBD2. V was pared by 5 bases and J by 1 base, with 17 bases of the junction left unmatched. There are 19 residues in the CDR3. Germline V gives CDR1 SGHVS, CDR2 FNYEAQ. CDR3 DNA: TGTGCCAGCAGCCCCCTTTTCGGAGCGGGAGGGCCCCCATCCTACGAGCAGTACTTC. Translated, it gives CASSPLFGAGGPPSYEQYF.

The chain links TRBV6-2 or TRBV6-3 to TRBJ2-4; TRBD2 matches at 14 bases. There are 17 residues in the CDR3. From germline, CDR1 is MNHEY and CDR2 SVGEGT. Trimming removed 9 bases from V and 0 bases from J; junction bases left unmatched: 7. The chain's CDR3 is CARLPGLAGVAKNIQYF. DNA for the CDR3: TGTGCCAGGCTACCGGGACTAGCGGGAGTAGCCAAAAACATTCAGTACTTC.

This clonotype has a single count. The chain joins TRBV7-6 to TRBJ2-3; a weak D match, TRBD1 (6 bases). CDR3 length: 16 amino acids. V shed 6 bases and J shed 0 bases, with 16 bases lying between them. Germline V CDR1 and CDR2: SGHVS, FNYEAQ. This CDR3 is CASSHKQGYSTDTQYF. CDR3 nucleotide sequence: TGTGCCAGCAGTCATAAACAGGGATATAGCACAGATACGCAGTATTTT.

V is TRBV4-1 and J is TRBJ1-5; no clear D gene. This CDR3 region has 15 residues. Germline V lookup: CDR1 MGHRA, CDR2 YSYEKL. V was pared by 0 bases and J by 5 bases, with 11 bases between. The CDR3 region has the DNA TGCGCCAGCAGCCAAGAACCTGGTCGGGATCAGCCCCAGCATTTT. Translation gives CASSQEPGRDQPQHF.

The rearrangement links TRBV7-6 to TRBJ2-5, with a possible D match to TRBD2 (6 bases). The CDR3 spans 16 residues. The germline V and J ends were trimmed by 1 base and 4 bases, with 16 bases remaining between them. Looked up from germline, CDR1 is SGHVS and CDR2 is FNYEAQ. The DNA for the CDR3 is TGTGCCAGCAGCTTAGGTCTAGGAGCGGGCCGAGAGACCCAGTACTTC. Amino acid sequence: CASSLGLGAGRETQYF.

The V call is TRBV20-1, the J call TRBJ2-3, with 8 positions matching TRBD2. This CDR3 is built from 18 residues. V gave up 1 base and J gave up 0 bases; unmatched junction bases: 12. Per the germline V gene, CDR1 is DFQATT and CDR2 is SNEGSKA (reference sequence). CDR3 DNA sequence: TGCAGTGCTAGAGCCAGCGGGGGAGCGGGAAGTAGCACAGATACGCAGTATTTT. It specifies CSARASGGAGSSTDTQYF.

This sequence joins TRBV15 and TRBJ1-1; the D is unclear. This CDR3 is built from 14 residues. Germline V gives CDR1 LNHNV, CDR2 YYDKDF (reference sequence). Trimming left V 0 bases short and J 0 bases short, with 5 bases between. In DNA, the CDR3 is TGTGCCACCAGCAGAGATCAGGTGAACACTGAAGCTTTCTTT. Translating it yields CATSRDQVNTEAFF. The variable domain in full, completed from reference TRBV15 and TRBJ1-1, reads DAMVIQNPRYQVTQFGKPVTLSCSQTLNHNVMYWYQQKSSQAPKLLFHYYDKDFNNEADTPDNFQSRRPNTSFCFLDIRSPGLGDTAMYLCATSRDQVNTEAFFGQGTRLTVV.

V and J are TRBV12-5 and TRBJ1-1; D ambiguous. The germline gives CDR1 LGHNT, CDR2 FRNRAP. The V and J ends lost 6 bases and 1 base respectively, with 9 bases between them. This CDR3 has 13 residues. CDR3 protein: CASGDPRNTEAFF. The CDR3 DNA is TGTGCTAGTGGCGACCCCCGGAACACTGAAGCTTTCTTT.

The V call is TRBV7-6, the J call TRBJ2-5; D gene ambiguous. V lost 5 bases and J 5 bases, leaving 12 bases between the germline ends. CDR3 length: 13 residues. CDR1 and CDR2 from the germline V gene are SGHVS and FNYEAQ. The CDR3 reads CASSTPGGETQYF. CDR3 DNA: TGTGCCAGCAGCACTCCGGGTGGGGAGACCCAGTACTTC. The full variable domain, rest sourced from reference TRBV7-6 and TRBJ2-5, is GAGVSQSPRYKVTKRGQDVALRCDPISGHVSLYWYRQALGQGPEFLTYFNYEAQQDKSGLPNDRFSAERPEGSISTLTIQRTEQRDSAMYRCASSTPGGETQYFGPGTRLLVL.

V is TRBV5-1 and J is TRBJ2-1, with 14 nucleotides matching TRBD2. From germline, CDR1 is SGHRS and CDR2 YFSETQ. The CDR3 is made up of 15 amino acids. J was trimmed by 6 bases and V by 4 bases; bases with no gene match: 3. CDR3 protein: CASSAGLAGVNEQFF. For the CDR3, the DNA is TGCGCCAGCAGCGCGGGACTAGCGGGGGTCAATGAGCAGTTCTTC.

This chain connects TRBV20-1 to TRBJ2-1; unclear D gene. The J call may be in error: the DNA end matches TRBJ2-7 better. The CDR3 totals 12 residues. Germline loops: CDR1 DFQATT, CDR2 SNEGSKA (reference sequence). This CDR3 reads CSATVSYNEQYF. Here the CDR3 DNA reads TGCAGTGCTACCGTCTCCTACAATGAGCAGTACTTC.